A single sample is the source of the 18 T cell receptor beta chains below, sequenced in a study of T cells after posttransplantation cyclophosphamide (dated by TCRdb to 2016 to 2017). Receptor amplification or capture employed the immunoSEQ multiplex PCR assay. TCRdb mirrors the immuneACCESS table, restricted to in-frame sequences. Some clones are absent from its copies; in checked studies, under half trace to an unresolved V gene, and the reason for the others is unknown. The sample table holds about 5,900 clones, of which approximately 83% were seen once. Around 3.3% of the sample goes to the ten largest clones. What the treatment or condition label conveys for this sample: high-dose cyclophosphamide on days +3 and +4 as single-agent GVHD prophylaxis. Patients in the PTCy group got busulfan and fludarabine conditioning, a marrow graft from a related or unrelated donor, and cyclophosphamide on days +3 and +4.

The starting material was CD4+ T cells sorted from blood, obtained about 350 days after allogeneic stem cell transplant with posttransplant cyclophosphamide. These receptors all stem from a male patient aged 45-59 years who received an allogeneic stem cell transplant from a related donor and was CMV-positive. After a transplant, some T cells may be the graft donor's own cells.

The V and J genes are TRBV18 and TRBJ2-5; D might be TRBD1 (5 bases). The J call is doubtful: the DNA matches TRBJ2-7 better. Per the germline V gene, CDR1 is KGHSH and CDR2 is LQKENI. The CDR3 loop spans 15 amino acids. The CDR3 nucleotides are TGTGCCAGCTCACCCTTCGACAGACTCGCCTACGAGCAGTACTTC. Protein sequence: CASSPFDRLAYEQYF.

This chain's CDR3 is CASGRWQAGSYNEQFF. For the CDR3, the DNA is TGTGCTAGTGGCCGATGGCAAGCGGGTTCCTACAATGAGCAGTTCTTC. The rearrangement joins TRBV12-5 to TRBJ2-1, with TRBD2 as a possible D gene (6 bases). Trimming left V 6 bases short and J 1 base short, with 16 bases between. CDR1 is LGHNT and CDR2 is FRNRAP in the germline V gene. The CDR3 has 16 residues.

The rearrangement uses TRBV5-4 and TRBJ2-1; the match to TRBD1 covers 7 bases. The CDR3 has 18 amino acids. The germline V gene encodes CDR1 SGHNT and CDR2 YYREEE (reference sequence). V shed 0 bases, J shed 4 bases, and the junction held 13 bases outside the gene matches. Here the CDR3 reads CASSLGWWRQGMYNEQFF. The CDR3 DNA reads as TGTGCCAGCAGCTTGGGCTGGTGGAGACAGGGAATGTACAATGAGCAGTTCTTC.

The rearrangement joins TRBV5-1 to TRBJ2-3; D remains ambiguous. Germline loops: CDR1 SGHRS, CDR2 YFSETQ. The CDR3 consists of 15 residues. Trimming left V 0 bases short and J 1 base short, with 9 bases between. CDR3 DNA sequence: TGCGCCAGCAGCTTGGCAAGCGCCGGCACAGATACGCAGTATTTT. This translates into CASSLASAGTDTQYF.

The genes are TRBV13 and TRBJ2-5, with a tentative D call TRBD2 (6 bases). Trimming removed 5 bases at V and 2 bases at J, with 12 bases between. From germline, CDR1 is PRHDT and CDR2 FYEKMQ (reference sequence). The CDR3 spans 14 residues. The CDR3 DNA sequence: TGTGCCAGCAGCCCCACCGGGGGACAAGAGACCCAGTACTTC. Protein sequence: CASSPTGGQETQYF. Using reference TRBV13 and TRBJ2-5 for the parts outside the CDR3, the full variable domain is AAGVIQSPRHLIKEKRETATLKCYPIPRHDTVYWYQQGPGQDPQFLISFYEKMQSDKGSIPDRFSAQQFSDYHSELNMSSLELGDSALYFCASSPTGGQETQYFGPGTRLLVL.

V is TRBV27 and J is TRBJ2-1, with 10 nucleotides matching TRBD2. Germline V gene sequence: CDR1 MNHEY, CDR2 SMNVEV (reference sequence). V was pared by 5 bases and J by 0 bases, with 10 bases of the junction left unmatched. CDR3 length: 18 amino acids. The CDR3 sequence: CASSPGTSVYSSYNEQFF. As DNA, the CDR3 is TGTGCCAGCAGTCCCGGGACTAGCGTTTACAGCTCCTACAATGAGCAGTTCTTC.

V gene TRBV29-1 combines with J gene TRBJ2-2; D perhaps matches TRBD2 (6 bases). The CDR3 covers 14 residues. Trimming removed 3 bases at V and 6 bases at J, with 14 bases between. The V gene's germline CDR1 is SQVTM and CDR2 ANQGSEA. This CDR3 is CSVDGARGSGELFF. CDR3 in DNA: TGCAGCGTTGACGGGGCTCGGGGGTCCGGGGAGCTGTTTTTT.

V and J are TRBV12-5 and TRBJ2-1; 10 bases map to TRBD2. V shed 5 bases and J 8 bases; nucleotides not matched to a gene: 15. CDR3 length equals 17 residues. Germline V CDR1 and CDR2: LGHNT, FRNRAP. For the CDR3, the DNA is TGTGCTAGTGGTCCGACCCTTCTAGCGGGGGCCCCCGATGAGCAGTTCTTC. It is translated as CASGPTLLAGAPDEQFF.

This rearrangement joins TRBV18 to TRBJ2-5, with unresolved D. V was shortened by 4 bases and J by 1 base, with 10 bases between the two germline ends. The CDR3 covers 14 residues. Germline V gives CDR1 KGHSH, CDR2 LQKENI. The DNA for the CDR3 is TGTGCCAGCTCACGTCAGGCGATCCAAGAGACCCAGTACTTC. This gives the protein CASSRQAIQETQYF. The whole variable domain, remainder taken from reference TRBV18 and TRBJ2-5, is NAGVMQNPRHLVRRRGQEARLRCSPMKGHSHVYWYRQLPEEGLKFMVYLQKENIIDESGMPKERFSAEFPKEGPSILRIQQVVRGDSAAYFCASSRQAIQETQYFGPGTRLLVL.

This clone has a single count. A read error may produce the germline difference seen at one junction end. The chain couples TRBV7-2 to TRBJ2-1; D not certain. In germline, CDR1 is SGHTA, CDR2 FQGNSA. The CDR3 has 14 amino acids. CDR3: CASTLLPSYNEQFF. CDR3 DNA: TGTGCCAGCACCTTACTCCCCTCCTACAATGAGCAGTTCTTC.

This clone has just a few counts. The V gene is TRBV5-1, the J gene TRBJ2-5; 7 nucleotides line up with TRBD1. Germline CDR1 and CDR2: SGHRS and YFSETQ. Trimming at V came to 0 bases and at J to 2 bases, leaving 7 bases not matched to a gene. This CDR3 is built from 16 residues. DNA of the CDR3: TGCGCCAGCAGCTTGGCCTTAGGGACAGCACAAGAGACCCAGTACTTC. Translated: CASSLALGTAQETQYF.

The chain carries TRBV4-1 and TRBJ2-5; TRBD2 is a possible D gene (6 bases). The V and J ends lost 4 bases and 5 bases respectively, with 17 bases between them. This CDR3 region has 15 residues. CDR1 is MGHRA, CDR2 YSYEKL, per germline. CDR3 sequence (DNA): TGCGCCAGCAGCCCACCCGGGAGAGGTGGGGAGACCCAGTACTTC. Amino acid sequence: CASSPPGRGGETQYF.

The chain joins TRBV7-9 to TRBJ1-1, with 8 bases matching TRBD1. V lost 5 bases to trimming and J lost 4 bases; unmatched junction nucleotides: 6. The CDR3 spans 14 residues. In germline, CDR1 is SEHNR, CDR2 FQNEAQ (reference sequence). The CDR3 DNA follows: TGTGCCAGCAGCCTTCAGGGGGCGGGCACTGAAGCTTTCTTT. It yields the protein CASSLQGAGTEAFF.

About this clone itself: Its ends do not fully match the called genes, so a read error is possible. The chain employs TRBV19 and TRBJ1-2; D gene unclear. The CDR3 is 14 residues long. Germline V lookup: CDR1 LNHDA, CDR2 SQIVND (reference sequence). CDR3 region: CASSIAGYNYGYTF. The CDR3 DNA sequence: TGTGCCAGCAGTATAGCGGGTTACAACTATGGCTACACCTTC.

This clone was observed a few times. The genes are TRBV29-1 and TRBJ2-6; D is perhaps TRBD1 (7 bases). There are 15 residues in the CDR3. The V and J ends lost 6 bases and 0 bases respectively, with 12 bases between them. Germline loops: CDR1 SQVTM, CDR2 ANQGSEA. The CDR3 sequence: CSVEGQSSGANVLTF. The CDR3 region has the DNA TGCAGCGTGGAGGGACAGAGCTCTGGGGCCAACGTCCTGACTTTC.

The chain combines TRBV15 with TRBJ2-3, with 7 bases lining up with TRBD1. The CDR3 runs 15 residues. V lost 1 base, J lost 4 bases, and 5 bases stayed unmatched. Germline V CDR1 and CDR2: LNHNV, YYDKDF (reference sequence). As DNA, the CDR3 is TGTGCCACCAGCAGAGTAGACAGGGCGGCAGATACGCAGTATTTT. Translated: CATSRVDRAADTQYF.

The chain is built from TRBV5-4 and TRBJ2-7, with 7 bases lining up with TRBD2. V was clipped by 1 base and J by 2 bases; unmatched bases: 9. Germline CDR1 reads SGHNT; CDR2 reads YYREEE (reference sequence). This CDR3 comprises 16 residues. The CDR3 DNA sequence: TGTGCCAGCAGCTTGCCGGGGAGCGGGACGCCCTACGAGCAGTACTTC. It encodes CASSLPGSGTPYEQYF.

This clone came up once. The V gene is TRBV10-2, the J gene TRBJ1-1, with D perhaps matching TRBD1 (6 bases). Trimming took off 8 bases at V and 5 bases at J, with 18 bases between the two ends. Germline assignment: CDR1 WSHSY and CDR2 SAAADI. The CDR3 is made up of 14 amino acids. The CDR3 bases are TGCGCCAGCGTAAAGTCGGGACAAGATACTGAAGCTTTCTTT. Amino acids: CASVKSGQDTEAFF.